This record covers a single TCR beta chain. The source of the sample is a study of control samples from healthy donors and cancer patients. Measured with immunoSEQ multiplex PCR; TCRdb has only the in-frame clones, and not every one. Of about 140,000 clones listed, approximately 91% are singletons. Germline V CDR1 and CDR2: SNHLY, FYNNEI. The CDR3 spans 14 residues. V gave up 6 bases and J gave up 3 bases, with 14 bases separating them. The chain joins TRBV2 to TRBJ1-1, with a tentative D call TRBD1 (5 bases). This TCR was recovered from a woman between 25 and 40 years old in good health. Material: blood. The CDR3 DNA reads as TGTGCCAGCAGCAGACAGTTGGCGGACACTGAAGCTTTCTTT. Its translation is CASSRQLADTEAFF.